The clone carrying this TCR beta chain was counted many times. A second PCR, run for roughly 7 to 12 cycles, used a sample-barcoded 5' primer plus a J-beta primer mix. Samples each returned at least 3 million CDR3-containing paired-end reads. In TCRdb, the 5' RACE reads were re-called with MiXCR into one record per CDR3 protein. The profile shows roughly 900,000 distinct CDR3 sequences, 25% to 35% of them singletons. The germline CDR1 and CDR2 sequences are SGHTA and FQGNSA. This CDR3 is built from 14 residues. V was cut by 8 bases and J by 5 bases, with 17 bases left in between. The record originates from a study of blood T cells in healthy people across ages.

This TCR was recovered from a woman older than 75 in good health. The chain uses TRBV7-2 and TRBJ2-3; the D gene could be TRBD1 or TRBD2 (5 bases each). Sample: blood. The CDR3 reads CASSRVGVIDTQYF. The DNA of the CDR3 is TGTGCCAGCTCAAGGGTGGGGGTTATAGATACGCAGTATTTT.